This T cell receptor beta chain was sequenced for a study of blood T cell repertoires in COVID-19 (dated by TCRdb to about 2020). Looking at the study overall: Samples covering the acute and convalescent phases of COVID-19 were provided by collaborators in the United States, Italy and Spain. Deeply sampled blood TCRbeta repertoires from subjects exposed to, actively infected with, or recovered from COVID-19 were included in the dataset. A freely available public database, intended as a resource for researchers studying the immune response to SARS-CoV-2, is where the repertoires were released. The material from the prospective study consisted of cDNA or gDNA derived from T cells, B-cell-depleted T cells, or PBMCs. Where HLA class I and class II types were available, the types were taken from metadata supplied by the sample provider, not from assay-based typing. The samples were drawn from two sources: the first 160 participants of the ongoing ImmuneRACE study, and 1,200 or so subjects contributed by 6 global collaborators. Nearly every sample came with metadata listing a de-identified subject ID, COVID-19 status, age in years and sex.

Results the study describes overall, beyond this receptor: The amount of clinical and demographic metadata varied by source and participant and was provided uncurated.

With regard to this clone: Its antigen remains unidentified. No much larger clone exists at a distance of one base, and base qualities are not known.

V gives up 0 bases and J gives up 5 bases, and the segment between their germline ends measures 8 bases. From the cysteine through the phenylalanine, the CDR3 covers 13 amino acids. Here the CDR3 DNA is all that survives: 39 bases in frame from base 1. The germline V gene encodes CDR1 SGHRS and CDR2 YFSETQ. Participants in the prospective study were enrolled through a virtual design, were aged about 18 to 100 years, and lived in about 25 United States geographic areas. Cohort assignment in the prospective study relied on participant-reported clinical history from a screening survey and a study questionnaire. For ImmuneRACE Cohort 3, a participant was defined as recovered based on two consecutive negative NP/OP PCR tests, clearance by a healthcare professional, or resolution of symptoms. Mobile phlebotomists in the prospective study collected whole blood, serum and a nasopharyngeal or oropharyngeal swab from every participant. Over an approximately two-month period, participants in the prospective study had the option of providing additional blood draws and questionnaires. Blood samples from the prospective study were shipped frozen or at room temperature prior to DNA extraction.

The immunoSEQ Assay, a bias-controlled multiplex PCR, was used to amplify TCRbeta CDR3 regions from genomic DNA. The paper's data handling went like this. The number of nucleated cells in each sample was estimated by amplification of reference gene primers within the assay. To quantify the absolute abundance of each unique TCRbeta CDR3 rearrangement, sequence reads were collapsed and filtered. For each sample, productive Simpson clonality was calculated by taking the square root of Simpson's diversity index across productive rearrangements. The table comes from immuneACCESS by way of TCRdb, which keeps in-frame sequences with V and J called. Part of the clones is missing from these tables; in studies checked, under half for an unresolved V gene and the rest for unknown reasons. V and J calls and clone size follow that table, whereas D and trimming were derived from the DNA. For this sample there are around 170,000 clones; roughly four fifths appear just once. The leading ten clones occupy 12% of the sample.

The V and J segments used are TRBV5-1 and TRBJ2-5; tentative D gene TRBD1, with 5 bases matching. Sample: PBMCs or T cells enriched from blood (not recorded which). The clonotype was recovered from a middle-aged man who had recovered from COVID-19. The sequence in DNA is TGCGCCAGCAGCTTGGACAGGATGGAGACCCAGTACTTC. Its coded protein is CASSLDRMETQYF.